The 15 T cell receptor beta chains below were found in one sample sequenced in a study of shared clonotypes between healthy human individuals (TCRdb year 2020). Libraries were constructed by the immunoSEQ multiplex PCR assay. TCRdb took over this immuneACCESS table, retaining in-frame rearrangements with V and J assigned. Such tables are incomplete; in checked studies, under half of the missing clones stem from an unresolved V gene, and the remainder is unexplained. Present in this sample are some 2 million clones, about 95% of which were seen just once. The ten top clones hold around 1.2% of the sample. CD8 naive samples were obtained by positive selection for CCR7 among CD45RO-negative cells, yielding a CD45RA+CCR7+ population from which TemRA cells were excluded. Sequences were obtained from naive CD8+ T cells sorted from blood. The sample's cell subset or site, from its label and the paper: CD45RA+CCR7+. These receptors were taken from a man aged 18 to 35 in good health.

The V and J genes are TRBV2 and TRBJ2-3; weak D call: TRBD1 (6 bases). The length of the CDR3 is 18 residues. Germline CDR1 SNHLY, CDR2 FYNNEI. The V gene lost 4 bases and the J gene lost 0 bases, with 20 bases spanning the gap. CDR3 DNA sequence: TGTGCCAGCAGTGTTCCAGGGGAGAAATCTACTAGCACAGATACGCAGTATTTT. Its translation is CASSVPGEKSTSTDTQYF.

The chain joins TRBV10-3 to TRBJ2-7; D might be TRBD1 (5 bases). Trimming pared 3 bases from V and 2 bases from J, leaving 8 bases between. Per the germline V gene, CDR1 is ENHRY and CDR2 is SYGVKD. The CDR3 extends over 13 amino acids. This CDR3 is CAISEEGAYEQYF. For the CDR3, the DNA is TGTGCCATCAGTGAAGAAGGGGCCTACGAGCAGTACTTC.

The gene calls are TRBV5-4 and TRBJ2-5, with 11 bases lining up with TRBD2. Per the germline V gene, CDR1 is SGHNT and CDR2 is YYREEE (reference sequence). The V and J ends lost 4 bases and 5 bases, in that order; junction bases with no gene match: 4. The CDR3 sequence is 14 residues long. Here the CDR3 DNA reads TGTGCCAGCAGCGATAGCGGGAGGGGGGAGACCCAGTACTTC. It translates to CASSDSGRGETQYF.

This clone has just one count. This chain joins TRBV7-6 and TRBJ2-3; TRBD1 agrees at 9 bases. The CDR3 is made up of 13 amino acids. Unmatched junction bases numbered 1, after V lost 3 bases and J lost 6 bases. Germline V gene lookup returns CDR1 SGHVS and CDR2 FNYEAQ. Written as DNA, the CDR3 is TGTGCCAGCAGCTTCGGACAGGGGGATACGCAGTATTTT. This gives the protein CASSFGQGDTQYF.

The chain couples TRBV5-1 to TRBJ2-2; 14 nucleotides agree with TRBD2. Trimming at V came to 3 bases and at J to 5 bases, leaving 6 bases not matched to a gene. Germline V gene data show CDR1 as SGHRS and CDR2 as YFSETQ. CDR3 length: 17 residues. The CDR3 nucleotides read TGCGCCAGCAGCTGGAGACTAGCGGGGGGGCCGACCGGGGAGCTGTTTTTT. It encodes CASSWRLAGGPTGELFF.

The CDR3 loop is CASSLVESDTIYF. The CDR3 bases are TGTGCCAGCAGCTTGGTTGAGTCGGACACCATATATTTT. The chain uses TRBV5-4 and TRBJ1-3, with D unclear. V was clipped by 0 bases and J by 8 bases, with 9 bases between them. This CDR3 spans 13 amino acids. CDR1 SGHNT and CDR2 YYREEE come from the germline V gene (reference sequence).

The chain has TRBV9 and TRBJ1-5; D is possibly TRBD1 (6 bases). The CDR3 runs 15 residues. V was trimmed by 0 bases and J by 6 bases, leaving 13 bases between them. Germline assignment: CDR1 SGDLS and CDR2 YYNGEE. The DNA for the CDR3 is TGTGCCAGCAGCGTAGGGGCAGGGGAAAGTCAGCCCCAGCATTTT. Protein product: CASSVGAGESQPQHF.

V and J are TRBV7-9 and TRBJ1-2; D uncertain. The germline CDR1 and CDR2 sequences are SEHNR and FQNEAQ (reference sequence). Trimming stripped 4 bases from V and 8 bases from J, with 11 bases between. CDR3 size: 12 residues. DNA of the CDR3: TGTGCCAGCAGCTCCGCTGACTTGGGCTACACCTTC. It codes for CASSSADLGYTF.

The V call is TRBV2, the J call TRBJ1-5; TRBD1 agrees at 9 bases. The CDR3 extends over 15 amino acids. Per germline, CDR1 SNHLY and CDR2 FYNNEI. Trimming took 3 bases from V and 4 from J; bases not matched to a gene: 4. CDR3 bases: TGTGCCAGCAGTGACGAACAGGGGGCTAATCAGCCCCAGCATTTT. Its protein is CASSDEQGANQPQHF.

This clone appeared a single time. The V call is TRBV28, the J call TRBJ1-2, with TRBD1 identical over 10 bases. The V segment lost 5 bases and the J segment 7 bases; nucleotides outside the gene matches: 10. The CDR3 is made up of 15 amino acids. Per the germline V gene, CDR1 is MDHEN and CDR2 is SYDVKM. The CDR3 sequence is CASSLTGGALFGYTF. As DNA, the CDR3 is TGTGCCAGCAGTCTGACAGGGGGCGCTCTTTTTGGCTACACCTTC.

The rearrangement links TRBV28 to TRBJ2-1, with 9 positions matching TRBD2. The length of the CDR3 is 14 residues. V lost 5 bases, J lost 5 bases, and 4 bases stayed unmatched. Germline CDR1 is MDHEN and CDR2 is SYDVKM. In DNA, the CDR3 is TGTGCCAGCAGTATAGCGGGGGAAAACAATGAGCAGTTCTTC. Encoded protein: CASSIAGENNEQFF.

The V call is TRBV4-3, the J call TRBJ2-7; TRBD1 matches at 10 bases. This CDR3 is built from 16 residues. The V gene's germline CDR1 is LGHNA and CDR2 YSLEER. V dropped 0 bases and J dropped 4; count of bases not matched to a gene: 6. The CDR3 region is CASSQDRWDRGYEQYF. CDR3 nucleotides: TGCGCCAGCAGCCAAGATCGATGGGACAGGGGATACGAGCAGTACTTC.

This clone was counted a single time. This rearrangement joins TRBV30 to TRBJ2-2; 7 positions match TRBD2. The CDR3 is 16 residues long. Trimming cost V 5 bases and J 0 bases; bases outside gene matches: 9. Germline CDR1 is GTSNPN and CDR2 is SVGIG (reference sequence). The CDR3 DNA follows: TGTGCCTGGGAGGGAAGCGGGGCGACGAACACCGGGGAGCTGTTTTTT. This sequence encodes CAWEGSGATNTGELFF.

The chain is built from TRBV5-1 and TRBJ2-5, with D possibly being TRBD1 or TRBD2 (6 bases each). Germline loops: CDR1 SGHRS, CDR2 YFSETQ. CDR3 size: 22 residues. V lost 7 bases to trimming and J lost 1 base, with 38 bases between them. In DNA, the CDR3 is TGCGCCAGCCGCGCCCTTGTGGCGGGGACCCTTGGGGGCCCTACCATCCAAGAGACCCAGTACTTC. As protein: CASRALVAGTLGGPTIQETQYF. Filled out from reference TRBV5-1 and TRBJ2-5, the complete variable domain reads KAGVTQTPRYLIKTRGQQVTLSCSPISGHRSVSWYQQTPGQGLQFLFEYFSETQRNKGNFPGRFSGRQFSNSRSEMNVSTLELGDSALYLCASRALVAGTLGGPTIQETQYFGPGTRLLVL.

The V gene is TRBV4-1, the J gene TRBJ1-1; D is unresolved. The V gene lost 0 bases and the J gene lost 1 base, with 15 bases spanning the gap. CDR1 and CDR2 from the germline V gene are MGHRA and YSYEKL. CDR3 length: 17 residues. CDR3 in amino acids: CASSQDFGRPGNTEAFF. For the CDR3, the DNA is TGCGCCAGCAGCCAAGATTTTGGGAGACCCGGGAACACTGAAGCTTTCTTT.